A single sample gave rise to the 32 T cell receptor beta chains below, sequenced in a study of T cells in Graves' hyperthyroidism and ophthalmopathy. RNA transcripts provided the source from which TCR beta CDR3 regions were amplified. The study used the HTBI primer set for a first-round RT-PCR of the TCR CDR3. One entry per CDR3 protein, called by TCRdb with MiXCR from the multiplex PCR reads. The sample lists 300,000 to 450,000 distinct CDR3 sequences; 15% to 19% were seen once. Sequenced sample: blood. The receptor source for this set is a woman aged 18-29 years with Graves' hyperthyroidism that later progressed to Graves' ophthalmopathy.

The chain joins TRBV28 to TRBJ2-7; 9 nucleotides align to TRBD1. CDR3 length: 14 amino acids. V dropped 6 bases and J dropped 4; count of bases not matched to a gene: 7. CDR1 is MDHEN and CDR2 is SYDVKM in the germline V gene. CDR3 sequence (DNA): TGTGCCAGCAGAACCGGGACAGGGTTTTACGAGCAGTACTTC. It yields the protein CASRTGTGFYEQYF. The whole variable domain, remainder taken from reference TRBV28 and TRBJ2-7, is DVKVTQSSRYLVKRTGEKVFLECVQDMDHENMFWYRQDPGLGLRLIYFSYDVKMKEKGDIPEGYSVSREKKERFSLILESASTNQTSMYLCASRTGTGFYEQYFGPGTRLTVT.

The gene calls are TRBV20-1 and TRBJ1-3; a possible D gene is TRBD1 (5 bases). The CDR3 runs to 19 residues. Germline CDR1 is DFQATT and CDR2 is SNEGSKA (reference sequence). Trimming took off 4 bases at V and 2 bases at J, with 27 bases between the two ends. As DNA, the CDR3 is TGCAGTGCTATGCCGGAACCAGCGGCGCAGGGTGGCGCTGGAAACACCATATATTTT. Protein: CSAMPEPAAQGGAGNTIYF.

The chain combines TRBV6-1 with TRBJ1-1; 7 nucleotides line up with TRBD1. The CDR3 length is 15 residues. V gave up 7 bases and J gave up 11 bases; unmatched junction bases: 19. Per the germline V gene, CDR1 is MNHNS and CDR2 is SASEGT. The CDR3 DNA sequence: TGTGCCAGCACCCAGGGGGGGGAACTCCCGGGTTTGGCTTTCTTT. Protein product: CASTQGGELPGLAFF.

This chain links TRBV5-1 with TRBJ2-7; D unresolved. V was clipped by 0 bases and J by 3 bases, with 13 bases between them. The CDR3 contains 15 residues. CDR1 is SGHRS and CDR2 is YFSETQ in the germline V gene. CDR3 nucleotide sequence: TGCGCCAGCAGCTTGGATTCCCAGCCTCACTACGAGCAGTACTTC. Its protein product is CASSLDSQPHYEQYF.

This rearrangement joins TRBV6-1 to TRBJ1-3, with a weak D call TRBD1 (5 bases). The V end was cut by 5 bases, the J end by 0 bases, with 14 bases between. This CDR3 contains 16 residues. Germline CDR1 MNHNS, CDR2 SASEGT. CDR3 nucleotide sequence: TGTGCCAGCAGTTTGGGACCGCCGTTCTCTGGAAACACCATATATTTT. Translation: CASSLGPPFSGNTIYF.

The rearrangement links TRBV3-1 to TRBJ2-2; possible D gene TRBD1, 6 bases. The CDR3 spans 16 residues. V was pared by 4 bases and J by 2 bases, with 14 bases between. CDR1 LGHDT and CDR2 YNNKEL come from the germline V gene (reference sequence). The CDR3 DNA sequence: TGTGCCAGCAGCCCAACAGGGCGCACTAACACCGGGGAGCTGTTTTTT. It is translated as CASSPTGRTNTGELFF.

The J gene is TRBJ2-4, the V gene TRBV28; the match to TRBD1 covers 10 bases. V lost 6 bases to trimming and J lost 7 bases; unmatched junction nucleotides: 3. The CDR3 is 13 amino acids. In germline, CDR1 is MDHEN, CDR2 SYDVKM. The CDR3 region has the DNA TGTGCCAGCAGCCGGACAGGGGGGAACATTCAGTACTTC. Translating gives CASSRTGGNIQYF.

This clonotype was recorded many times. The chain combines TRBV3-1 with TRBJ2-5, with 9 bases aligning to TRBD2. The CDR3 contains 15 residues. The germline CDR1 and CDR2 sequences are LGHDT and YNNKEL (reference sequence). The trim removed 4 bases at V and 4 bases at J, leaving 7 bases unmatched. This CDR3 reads CASSPQAGGGETQYF. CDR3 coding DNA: TGTGCCAGCAGCCCGCAAGCGGGGGGCGGAGAGACCCAGTACTTC.

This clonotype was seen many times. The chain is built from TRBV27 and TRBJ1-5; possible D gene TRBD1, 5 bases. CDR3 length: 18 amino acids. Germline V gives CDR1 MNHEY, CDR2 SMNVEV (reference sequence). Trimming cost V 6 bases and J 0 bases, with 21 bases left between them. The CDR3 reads CASSFRRTPNISNQPQHF. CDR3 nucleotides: TGTGCCAGCAGCTTCCGCCGGACACCTAACATTAGCAATCAGCCCCAGCATTTT.

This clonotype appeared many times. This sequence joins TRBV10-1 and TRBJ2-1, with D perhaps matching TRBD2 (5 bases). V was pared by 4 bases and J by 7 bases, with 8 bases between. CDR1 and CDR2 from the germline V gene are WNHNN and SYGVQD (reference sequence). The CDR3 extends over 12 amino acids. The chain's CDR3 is CASSAGENEQFF. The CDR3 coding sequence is TGCGCCAGCAGTGCCGGGGAAAATGAGCAGTTCTTC.

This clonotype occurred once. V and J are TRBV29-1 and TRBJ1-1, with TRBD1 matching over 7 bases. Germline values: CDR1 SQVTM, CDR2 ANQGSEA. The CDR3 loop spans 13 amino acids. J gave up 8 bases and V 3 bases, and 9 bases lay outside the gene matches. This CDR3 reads CSVDPRQGSEAFF. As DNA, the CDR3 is TGCAGCGTTGACCCGAGACAGGGCTCCGAAGCTTTCTTT.

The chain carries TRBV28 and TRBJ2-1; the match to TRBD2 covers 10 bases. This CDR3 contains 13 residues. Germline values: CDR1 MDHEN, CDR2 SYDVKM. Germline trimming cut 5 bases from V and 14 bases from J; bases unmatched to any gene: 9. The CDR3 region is CASSVGLAGEEFF. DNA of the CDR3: TGTGCCAGCAGTGTCGGTCTAGCGGGAGAAGAGTTCTTC.

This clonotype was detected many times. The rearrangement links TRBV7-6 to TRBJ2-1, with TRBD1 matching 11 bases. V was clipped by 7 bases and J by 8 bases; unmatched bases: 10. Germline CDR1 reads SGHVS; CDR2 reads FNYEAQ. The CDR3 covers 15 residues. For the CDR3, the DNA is TGTGCCAGCATACAAGGACAGGGGGCAAGATATGAGCAGTTCTTC. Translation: CASIQGQGARYEQFF.

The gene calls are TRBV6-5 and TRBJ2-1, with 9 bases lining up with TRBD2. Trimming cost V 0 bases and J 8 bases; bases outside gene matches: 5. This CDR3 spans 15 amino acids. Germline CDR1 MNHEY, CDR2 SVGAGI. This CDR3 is CASSYSPSGTDEQFF. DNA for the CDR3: TGTGCCAGCAGTTACTCCCCTAGCGGGACGGATGAGCAGTTCTTC.

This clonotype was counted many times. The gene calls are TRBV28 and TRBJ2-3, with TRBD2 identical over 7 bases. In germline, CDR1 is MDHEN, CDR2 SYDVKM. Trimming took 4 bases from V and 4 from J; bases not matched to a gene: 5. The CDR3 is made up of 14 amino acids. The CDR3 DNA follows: TGTGCCAGCAGTTGGGGCGGGAGTCCAGATACGCAGTATTTT. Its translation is CASSWGGSPDTQYF.

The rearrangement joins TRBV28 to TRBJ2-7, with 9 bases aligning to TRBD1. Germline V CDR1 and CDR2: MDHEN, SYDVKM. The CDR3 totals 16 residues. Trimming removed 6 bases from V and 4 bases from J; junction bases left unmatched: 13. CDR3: CASRTLQGASGYEQYF. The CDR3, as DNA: TGTGCCAGCAGGACACTACAGGGGGCGTCGGGTTACGAGCAGTACTTC. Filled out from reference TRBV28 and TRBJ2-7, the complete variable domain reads DVKVTQSSRYLVKRTGEKVFLECVQDMDHENMFWYRQDPGLGLRLIYFSYDVKMKEKGDIPEGYSVSREKKERFSLILESASTNQTSMYLCASRTLQGASGYEQYFGPGTRLTVT.

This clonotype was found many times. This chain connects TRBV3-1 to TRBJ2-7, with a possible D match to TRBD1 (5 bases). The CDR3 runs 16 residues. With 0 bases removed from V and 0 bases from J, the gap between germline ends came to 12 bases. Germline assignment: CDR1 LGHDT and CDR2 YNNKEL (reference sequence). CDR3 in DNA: TGTGCCAGCAGCCAAGAGAAGACAGCCTCCTCCTACGAGCAGTACTTC. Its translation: CASSQEKTASSYEQYF.

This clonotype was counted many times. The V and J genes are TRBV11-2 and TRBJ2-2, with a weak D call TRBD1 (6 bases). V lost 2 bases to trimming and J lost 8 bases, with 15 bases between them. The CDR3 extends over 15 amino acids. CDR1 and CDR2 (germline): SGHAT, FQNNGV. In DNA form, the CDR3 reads TGTGCCAGCAGCTTAAGTCCGGGACATCGGGGGGAGCTGTTTTTT. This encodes CASSLSPGHRGELFF.

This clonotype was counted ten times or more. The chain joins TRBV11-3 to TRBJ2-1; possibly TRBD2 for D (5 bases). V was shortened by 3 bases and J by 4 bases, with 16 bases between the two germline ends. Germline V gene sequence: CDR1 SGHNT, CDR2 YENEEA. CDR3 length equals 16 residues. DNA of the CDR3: TGTGCCAGCAGCTTGGGCGAGCGGAGCGGTTACAATGAGCAGTTCTTC. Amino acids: CASSLGERSGYNEQFF.

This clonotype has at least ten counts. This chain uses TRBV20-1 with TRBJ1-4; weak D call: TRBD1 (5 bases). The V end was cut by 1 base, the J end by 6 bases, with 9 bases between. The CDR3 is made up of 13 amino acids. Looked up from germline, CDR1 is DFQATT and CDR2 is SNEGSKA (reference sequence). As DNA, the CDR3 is TGCAGTGCTAGAGCACCAGGGTATGAAAAACTGTTTTTT. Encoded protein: CSARAPGYEKLFF.

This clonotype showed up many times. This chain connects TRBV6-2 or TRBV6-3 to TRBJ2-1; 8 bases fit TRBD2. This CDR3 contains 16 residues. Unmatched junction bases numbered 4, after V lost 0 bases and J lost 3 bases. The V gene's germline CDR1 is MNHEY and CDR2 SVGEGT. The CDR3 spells CASSYSREVYYNEQFF. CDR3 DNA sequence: TGTGCCAGCAGTTACTCGCGGGAGGTCTACTACAATGAGCAGTTCTTC.

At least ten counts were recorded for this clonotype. In nucleotides, the CDR3 is TGTGCCAGCAGTTTACCGAGCGGGGACTGCGAAGGGACCCAGTACTTC. This codes for CASSLPSGDCEGTQYF. The gene calls are TRBV27 and TRBJ2-5; 7 positions agree with TRBD2. The CDR3 spans 16 residues. Per the germline V gene, CDR1 is MNHEY and CDR2 is SMNVEV (reference sequence). V lost 2 bases, J lost 7 bases, and 13 bases stayed unmatched.

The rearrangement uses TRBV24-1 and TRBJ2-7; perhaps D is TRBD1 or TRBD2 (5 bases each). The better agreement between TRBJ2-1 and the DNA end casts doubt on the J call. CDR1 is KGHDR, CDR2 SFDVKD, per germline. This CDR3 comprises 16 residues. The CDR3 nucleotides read TGTGCCACCAGTGAAATCAGAGGCTTGGGGACCTACGAGCAGTTCTTC. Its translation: CATSEIRGLGTYEQFF.

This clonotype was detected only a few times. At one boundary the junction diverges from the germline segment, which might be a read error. The CDR3 protein is CAWTGLSSYNERFF. The CDR3 DNA sequence: TGTGCCTGGACAGGGCTGAGCTCCTACAATGAGCGGTTCTTC. The rearrangement uses TRBV30 and TRBJ2-1, with D tentatively TRBD1 (5 bases). This CDR3 region has 14 residues. Germline CDR1 reads GTSNPN; CDR2 reads SVGIG (reference sequence).

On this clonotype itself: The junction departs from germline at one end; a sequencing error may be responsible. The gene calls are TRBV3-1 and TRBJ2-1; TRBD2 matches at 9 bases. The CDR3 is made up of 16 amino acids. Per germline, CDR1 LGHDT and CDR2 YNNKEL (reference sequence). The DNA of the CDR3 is TGTGCCAGCAGCTTAATAGCGGGAGTGTCCTACAAGGAGCAGTTCTTC. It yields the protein CASSLIAGVSYKEQFF.

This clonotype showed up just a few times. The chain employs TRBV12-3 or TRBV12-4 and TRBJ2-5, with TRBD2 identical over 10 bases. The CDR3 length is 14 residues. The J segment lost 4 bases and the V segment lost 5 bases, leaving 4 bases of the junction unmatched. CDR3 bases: TGTGCCAGCAGTGAACTAGCGGGATTAGAGACCCAGTACTTC. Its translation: CASSELAGLETQYF.

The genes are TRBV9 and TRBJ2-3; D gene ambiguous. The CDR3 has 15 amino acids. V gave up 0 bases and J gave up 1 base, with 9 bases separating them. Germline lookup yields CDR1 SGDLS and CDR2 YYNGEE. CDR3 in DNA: TGTGCCAGCAGCGTAGAGGCAGTGGGCACAGATACGCAGTATTTT. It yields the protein CASSVEAVGTDTQYF.

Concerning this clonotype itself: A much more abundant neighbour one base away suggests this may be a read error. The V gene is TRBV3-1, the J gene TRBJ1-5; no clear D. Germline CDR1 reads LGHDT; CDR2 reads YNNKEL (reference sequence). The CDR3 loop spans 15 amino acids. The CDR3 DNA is TGTGCCAGCAGCCAAGTAGGAGACCTTAATCAGCCCCCGCATTTT. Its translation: CASSQVGDLNQPPHF.

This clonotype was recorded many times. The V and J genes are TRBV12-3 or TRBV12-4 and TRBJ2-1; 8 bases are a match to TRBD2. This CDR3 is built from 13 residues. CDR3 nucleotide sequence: TGTGCGACCGGCGGGAGGACAAACAATGAGCAGTTCTTC. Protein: CATGGRTNNEQFF.

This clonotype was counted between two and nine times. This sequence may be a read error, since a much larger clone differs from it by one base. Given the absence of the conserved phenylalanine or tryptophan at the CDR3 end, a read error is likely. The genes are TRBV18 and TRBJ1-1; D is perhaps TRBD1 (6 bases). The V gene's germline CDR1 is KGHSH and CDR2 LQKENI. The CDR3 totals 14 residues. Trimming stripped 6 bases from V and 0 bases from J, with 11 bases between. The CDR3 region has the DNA TGTGCCAGCTCGCTGGACAGACTGAACACTGAAGCTTTCCTT. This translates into CASSLDRLNTEAFL.

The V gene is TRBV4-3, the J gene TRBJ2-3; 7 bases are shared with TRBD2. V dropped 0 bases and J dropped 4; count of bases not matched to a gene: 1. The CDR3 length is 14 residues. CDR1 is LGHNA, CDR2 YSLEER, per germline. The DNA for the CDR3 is TGCGCCAGCAGCCAAGAGGCGGGGGCAGATACGCAGTATTTT. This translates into CASSQEAGADTQYF.

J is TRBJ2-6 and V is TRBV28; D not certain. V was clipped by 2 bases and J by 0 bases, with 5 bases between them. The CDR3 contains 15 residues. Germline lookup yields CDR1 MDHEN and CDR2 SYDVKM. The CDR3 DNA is TGTGCCAGCAGTTTACAAGACTCTGGGGCCAACGTCCTGACTTTC. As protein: CASSLQDSGANVLTF.